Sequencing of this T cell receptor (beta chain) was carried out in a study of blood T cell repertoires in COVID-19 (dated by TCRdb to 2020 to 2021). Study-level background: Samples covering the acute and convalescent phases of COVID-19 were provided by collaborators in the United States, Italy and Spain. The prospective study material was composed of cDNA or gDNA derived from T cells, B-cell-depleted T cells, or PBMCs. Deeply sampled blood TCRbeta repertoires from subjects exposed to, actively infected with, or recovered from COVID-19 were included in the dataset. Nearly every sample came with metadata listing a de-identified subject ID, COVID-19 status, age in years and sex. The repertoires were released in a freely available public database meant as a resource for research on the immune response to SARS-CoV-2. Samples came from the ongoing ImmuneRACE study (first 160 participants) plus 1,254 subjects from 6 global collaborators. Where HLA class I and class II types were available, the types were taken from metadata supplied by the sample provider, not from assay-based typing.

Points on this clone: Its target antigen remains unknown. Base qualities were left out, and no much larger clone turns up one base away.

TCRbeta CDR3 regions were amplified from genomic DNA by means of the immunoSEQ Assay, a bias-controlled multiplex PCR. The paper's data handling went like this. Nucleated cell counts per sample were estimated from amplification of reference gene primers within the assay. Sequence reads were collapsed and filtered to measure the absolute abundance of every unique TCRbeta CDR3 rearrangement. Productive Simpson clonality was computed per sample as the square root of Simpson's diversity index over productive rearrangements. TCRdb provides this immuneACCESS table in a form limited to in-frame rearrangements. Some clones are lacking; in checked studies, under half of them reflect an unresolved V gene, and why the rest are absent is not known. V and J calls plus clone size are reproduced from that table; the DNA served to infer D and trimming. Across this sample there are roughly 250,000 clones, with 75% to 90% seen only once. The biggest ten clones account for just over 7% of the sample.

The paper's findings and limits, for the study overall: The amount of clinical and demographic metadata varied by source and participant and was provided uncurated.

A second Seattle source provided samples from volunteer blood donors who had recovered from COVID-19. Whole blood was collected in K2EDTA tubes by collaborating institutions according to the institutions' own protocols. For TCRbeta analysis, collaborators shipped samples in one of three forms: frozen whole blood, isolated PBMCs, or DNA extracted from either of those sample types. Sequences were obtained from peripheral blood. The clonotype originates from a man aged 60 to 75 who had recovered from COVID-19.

The CDR3 reads CASSLMGLAGGNEQFF. In nucleotides, the sequence is TGTGCCAGCAGCCTAATGGGACTAGCGGGGGGTAATGAGCAGTTCTTC. The chain employs TRBV3-1 (or the pseudogene TRBV3-2) and TRBJ2-1, with 15 middle bases fitting TRBD2. V is trimmed back by 4 bases and J by 7 bases, and the junction contains 5 bases that no gene match accounts for. CDR1 and CDR2 (LGHDT, YNNKEL) derive from the germline V gene (reference sequence). The CDR3 has 16 amino acids, counting the end cysteine and phenylalanine. The sequence is cut down to CDR3 DNA, 48 bases in frame from base 1.